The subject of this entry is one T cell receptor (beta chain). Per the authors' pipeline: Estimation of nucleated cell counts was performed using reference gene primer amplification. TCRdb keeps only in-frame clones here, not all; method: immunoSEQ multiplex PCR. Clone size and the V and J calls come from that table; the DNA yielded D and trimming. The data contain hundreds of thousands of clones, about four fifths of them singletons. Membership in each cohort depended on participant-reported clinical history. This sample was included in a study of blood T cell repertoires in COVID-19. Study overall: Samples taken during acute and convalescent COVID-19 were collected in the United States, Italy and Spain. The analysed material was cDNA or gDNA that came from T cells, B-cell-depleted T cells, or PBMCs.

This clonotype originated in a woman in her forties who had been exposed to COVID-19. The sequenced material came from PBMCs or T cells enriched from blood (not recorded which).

The chain's CDR3 is CASSMLAGAINEQFF. In DNA, the CDR3 is TGTGCCAGTAGTATGTTAGCGGGGGCCATCAATGAGCAGTTCTTC. The chain carries TRBV19 and TRBJ2-1, with 9 bases aligning to TRBD2. V was pared by 3 bases and J by 6 bases, with 6 bases of the junction left unmatched. The germline CDR1 and CDR2 sequences are LNHDA and SQIVND (reference sequence). This CDR3 region has 15 residues. Filled out from reference TRBV19 and TRBJ2-1, the complete variable domain reads DGGITQSPKYLFRKEGQNVTLSCEQNLNHDAMYWYRQDPGQGLRLIYYSQIVNDFQKGDIAEGYSVSREKKESFPLTVTSAQKNPTAFYLCASSMLAGAINEQFFGPGTRLTVL.